A selection of T cell receptor beta chains follows, all from one sample in a study of cytomegalovirus exposure and HLA in healthy donors. The protocol was immunoSEQ multiplex PCR, while the TCRdb copy is restricted to in-frame clones and leaves out a portion. Of 130,000 or so clones listed, more than 70% are singletons. Sequences were obtained from PBMCs. Receptors originate from a man aged 35 to 55 in good health and CMV-seronegative. Both conserved end residues are part of each CDR3. Fields, in order: clone size, J gene, V gene, D gene, CDR3 DNA, CDR3 protein. A D gene is named only where the DNA matches it firmly. For some rows the clone size is stated as once, few or many, or as a class when expanded; others skip it.

clone size: once; J gene: TRBJ1-2; V gene: TRBV29-1; D gene: TRBD1; CDR3 DNA: TGCAGCGTGGGACAGGGGGCGGCTAACTATGGCTACACCTTC; CDR3 protein: CSVGQGAANYGYTF
clone size: -; J gene: TRBJ1-2; V gene: TRBV6-5; D gene: TRBD1; CDR3 DNA: TGTGCCACCCTACCACCAGGGGGGAACTATGGCTACACCTTC; CDR3 protein: CATLPPGGNYGYTF
clone size: once; J gene: TRBJ2-7; V gene: TRBV4-1; D gene: -; CDR3 DNA: TGCGCCAGCAGCCAAGAAGGGCAGCAGGGGACCCACGAGCAGTACTTC; CDR3 protein: CASSQEGQQGTHEQYF
clone size: -; J gene: TRBJ1-1; V gene: TRBV19; D gene: TRBD1; CDR3 DNA: TGTGCCAGTAGTATGGACAGGCCGGGGAGTGGAGCTTTCTTT; CDR3 protein: CASSMDRPGSGAFF
clone size: -; J gene: TRBJ2-7; V gene: TRBV29-1; D gene: TRBD1; CDR3 DNA: TGCAGCGTTGGGACAGGGGGCTTGGAGCAGTACTTC; CDR3 protein: CSVGTGGLEQYF
clone size: -; J gene: TRBJ2-7; V gene: TRBV2; D gene: -; CDR3 DNA: TGTGCCAGCAGTGAAATCAATGAGCTGCGCTACGAGCAGTACTTC; CDR3 protein: CASSEINELRYEQYF
clone size: few; J gene: TRBJ2-5; V gene: TRBV5-1; D gene: -; CDR3 DNA: TGCGCCAGCAGCTTGGCTGGCACTACCCAAGAGACCCAGTACTTC; CDR3 protein: CASSLAGTTQETQYF
clone size: -; J gene: TRBJ2-3; V gene: TRBV7-2; D gene: -; CDR3 DNA: TGTGCCAGCAGCTCGGACTATGGTCGATATACGCAGTATTTT; CDR3 protein: CASSSDYGRYTQYF
clone size: -; J gene: TRBJ1-2; V gene: TRBV19; D gene: TRBD1; CDR3 DNA: TGTGCCAGTAGTCCCGGGACAGGGGCTTATGGCTACACCTTC; CDR3 protein: CASSPGTGAYGYTF
clone size: -; J gene: TRBJ1-1; V gene: TRBV21-1; D gene: -; CDR3 DNA: TGTGCCAGCACCGACAGGATAGGGGGCGCCGGGAACACTGAAGCTTTCTTT; CDR3 protein: CASTDRIGGAGNTEAFF
clone size: -; J gene: TRBJ2-3; V gene: TRBV5-1; D gene: TRBD2; CDR3 DNA: TGCGCCAGCAGCTTGGGGACTAGCGGGGCCCAAGATACGCAGTATTTT; CDR3 protein: CASSLGTSGAQDTQYF
clone size: -; J gene: TRBJ1-3; V gene: TRBV5-1; D gene: TRBD1; CDR3 DNA: TGCGCCAGCAGCCGTATTTCAACGACAGGGCACGGAAACACCATATATTTT; CDR3 protein: CASSRISTTGHGNTIYF
clone size: few; J gene: TRBJ1-2; V gene: TRBV7-9; D gene: -; CDR3 DNA: TGTGCCAGCAGCGGCAGGGGTTATGGCTACACCTTC; CDR3 protein: CASSGRGYGYTF
clone size: once; J gene: TRBJ2-7; V gene: TRBV4-1; D gene: TRBD1; CDR3 DNA: TGCGCCAGCAGCCGTGGACAGGCCGTATCCTACGAGCAGTACTTC; CDR3 protein: CASSRGQAVSYEQYF
clone size: -; J gene: TRBJ1-2; V gene: TRBV6-1; D gene: TRBD1; CDR3 DNA: TGTGCCAGCAGGGGCGAGACAGGGACTTACTATGGCTACACCTTC; CDR3 protein: CASRGETGTYYGYTF
clone size: -; J gene: TRBJ1-6; V gene: TRBV7-6; D gene: TRBD1; CDR3 DNA: TGTGCCAGCAGCTTAGCGTCGGCAGGGGGCTACTCACCCCTCCACTTT; CDR3 protein: CASSLASAGGYSPLHF
clone size: -; J gene: TRBJ1-3; V gene: TRBV7-9; D gene: -; CDR3 DNA: TGTGCCAGCAGCTTAGTCCCTAGGCCAACCGGAGGAAACACCATATATTTT; CDR3 protein: CASSLVPRPTGGNTIYF
clone size: -; J gene: TRBJ2-2; V gene: TRBV9; D gene: TRBD2; CDR3 DNA: TGTGCCAGCAGCGTCTTCGCCTCTAGCGGGGGCCCCACCGGGGAGCTGTTTTTT; CDR3 protein: CASSVFASSGGPTGELFF
clone size: -; J gene: TRBJ2-3; V gene: TRBV7-9; D gene: TRBD2; CDR3 DNA: TGTGCCAGCAGCAGAATACTAGCGGCCTCCACAGATACGCAGTATTTT; CDR3 protein: CASSRILAASTDTQYF
clone size: once; J gene: TRBJ2-1; V gene: TRBV7-2; D gene: -; CDR3 DNA: TGTGCCAGCAGCTTAACTAGCTACAATGAGCAGTTCTTC; CDR3 protein: CASSLTSYNEQFF
clone size: -; J gene: TRBJ2-7; V gene: TRBV19; D gene: -; CDR3 DNA: TGTGCCAGTAGCGGGGGAAGAAGGTACGAGCAGTACTTC; CDR3 protein: CASSGGRRYEQYF
clone size: -; J gene: TRBJ1-1; V gene: TRBV7-2; D gene: TRBD1; CDR3 DNA: TGTGCCAGCAGCCGACAGGGTCTGAACACTGAAGCTTTCTTT; CDR3 protein: CASSRQGLNTEAFF